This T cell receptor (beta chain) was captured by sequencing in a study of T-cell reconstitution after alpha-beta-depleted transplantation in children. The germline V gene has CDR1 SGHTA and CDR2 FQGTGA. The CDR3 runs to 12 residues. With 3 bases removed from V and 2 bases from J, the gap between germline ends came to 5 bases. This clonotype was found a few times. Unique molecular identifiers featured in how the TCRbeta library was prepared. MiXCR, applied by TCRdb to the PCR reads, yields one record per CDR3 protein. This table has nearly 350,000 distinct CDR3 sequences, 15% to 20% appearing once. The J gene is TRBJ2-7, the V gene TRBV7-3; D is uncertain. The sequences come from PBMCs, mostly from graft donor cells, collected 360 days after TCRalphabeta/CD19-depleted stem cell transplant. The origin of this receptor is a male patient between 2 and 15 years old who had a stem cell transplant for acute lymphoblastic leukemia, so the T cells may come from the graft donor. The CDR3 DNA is TGTGCCAGCAGCTTGCTCCCCTACGAGCAGTACTTC. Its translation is CASSLLPYEQYF. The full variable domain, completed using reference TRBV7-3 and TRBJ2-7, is GAGVSQTPSNKVTEKGKYVELRCDPISGHTALYWYRQSLGQGPEFLIYFQGTGAADDSGLPNDRFFAVRPEGSVSTLKIQRTERGDSAVYLCASSLLPYEQYFGPGTRLTVT.